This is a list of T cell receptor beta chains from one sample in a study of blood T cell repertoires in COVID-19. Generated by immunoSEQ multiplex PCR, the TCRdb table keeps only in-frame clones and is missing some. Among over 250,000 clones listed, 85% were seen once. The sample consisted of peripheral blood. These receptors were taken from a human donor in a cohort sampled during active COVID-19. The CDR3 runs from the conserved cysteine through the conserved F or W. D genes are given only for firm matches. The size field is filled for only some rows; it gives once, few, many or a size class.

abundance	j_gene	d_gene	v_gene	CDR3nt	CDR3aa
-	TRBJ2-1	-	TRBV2	TGTGCCAGCAGTGACACGGTGCCCAATGAGCAGTTCTTC	CASSDTVPNEQFF
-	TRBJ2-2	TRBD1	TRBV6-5	TGTGCCAGCAGTCCGGGACAGTTGAACACCGGGGAGCTGTTTTTT	CASSPGQLNTGELFF
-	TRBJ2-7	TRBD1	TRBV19	TGTGCCAGTAGTATGGGCGACAGGGTGGGGTACGAGCAGTACTTC	CASSMGDRVGYEQYF
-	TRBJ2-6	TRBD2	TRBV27	TGTGCCAGTGGCGGCGGACTAGCGAGCTCTGGGGCCAACGTCCTGACTTTC	CASGGGLASSGANVLTF
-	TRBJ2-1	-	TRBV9	TGTGCCAGCAGCGGCACAGGGCGGGAGCGCCCCTTCTTC	CASSGTGRERPFF
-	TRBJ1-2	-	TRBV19	TGTGCCAGTGCCATTGGGACAACCCTCTATGGCTACACCTTC	CASAIGTTLYGYTF
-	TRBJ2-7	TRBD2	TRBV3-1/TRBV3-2	TGTGCCAGCAGCCAAGGGAACCTAGCGGGGAGGAACGAGCAGTACTTC	CASSQGNLAGRNEQYF
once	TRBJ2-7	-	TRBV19	TGTGCCAGTAGTATCGGAACGGGAGCTAATTCCGAGCAGTACTTC	CASSIGTGANSEQYF
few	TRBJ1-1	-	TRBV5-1	TGCGCCAGCAGCTATTCATCCCTAGGGGCAAATGAAGCTTTCTTT	CASSYSSLGANEAFF
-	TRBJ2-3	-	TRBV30	TGTGCCTGGACAGGTCTGGCGGATACGCAGTATTTT	CAWTGLADTQYF
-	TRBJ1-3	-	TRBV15	TGTGCCACCAGCAGAGATCTATCCGGAAACACCATATATTTT	CATSRDLSGNTIYF
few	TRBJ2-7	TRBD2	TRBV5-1	TGCGCCAGCAGCTTGAATAGCGGGAGTCCCTACGAGCAGTACTTC	CASSLNSGSPYEQYF
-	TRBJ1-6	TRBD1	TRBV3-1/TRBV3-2	TGTGCCAGCAGCCCACGGACAGGGAATTCACCCCTCCACTTT	CASSPRTGNSPLHF
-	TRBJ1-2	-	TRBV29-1	TGCAGCGTTGCCCTAGCCCCTAACTATGGCTACACCTTC	CSVALAPNYGYTF
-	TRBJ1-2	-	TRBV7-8	TGTGCCAGCAGCCCCCGTAGCTATGGCTACACCTTC	CASSPRSYGYTF
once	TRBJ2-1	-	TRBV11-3	TGTGCCAGCAGCTTAGGTGAGGCGGAAATGCAGTTCTTC	CASSLGEAEMQFF
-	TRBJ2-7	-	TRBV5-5	TGTGCCAGCAGCCATGGACAGCCTCCCTACGAGCAGTACTTC	CASSHGQPPYEQYF
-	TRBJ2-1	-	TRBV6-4	TGTGCCAGCAGCGAACAGGGATCGGTCCAGTTCTTC	CASSEQGSVQFF
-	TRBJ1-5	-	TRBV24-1	TGTGCCACCAGTGATCGAGGCCATAGCAATCAGCCCCAGCATTTT	CATSDRGHSNQPQHF
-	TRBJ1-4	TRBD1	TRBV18	TGTGCCAGCTCCCCGGGACAGGGAAATGAAAAACTGTTTTTT	CASSPGQGNEKLFF
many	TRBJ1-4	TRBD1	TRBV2	TGTGCCAGCAGTGACCGAATCGACAGGGCTCGGGAAAAACTGTTTTTT	CASSDRIDRAREKLFF
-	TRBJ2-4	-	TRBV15	TGTGCCACCAGCAGATCTAGCGAGTATAAAAACATTCAGTACTTC	CATSRSSEYKNIQYF
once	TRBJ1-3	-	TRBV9	TGTGCCAGCAGCCTCCCGGAGGGGCCGGCTGGAAACACCATATATTTT	CASSLPEGPAGNTIYF
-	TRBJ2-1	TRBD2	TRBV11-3	TGTGCCAGCAGCTACGACCGGGGGGAGGAGCAGTTCTTC	CASSYDRGEEQFF
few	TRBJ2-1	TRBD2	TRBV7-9	TGTGCCAGCAGCGCCCAGAAACTTAGCGGGAGGGTCCCGAGGAATGAGCAGTTCTTC	CASSAQKLSGRVPRNEQFF
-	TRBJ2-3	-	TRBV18	TGTGCCAGCTCACCATCGTCCTCGGATACGCAGTATTTT	CASSPSSSDTQYF
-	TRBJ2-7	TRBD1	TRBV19	TGTGCCAGTAGTCCCCGGACAGGGAGCCATCAACCGACTGACTACGAGCAGTACTTC	CASSPRTGSHQPTDYEQYF
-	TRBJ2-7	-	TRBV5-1	TGCGCCAGCAGCCCGGTCGGTTCCGGGGGACCGAACAACCAGTACGAGCAGTACTTC	CASSPVGSGGPNNQYEQYF
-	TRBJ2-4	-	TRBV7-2	TGTGCCAGCAGCTTCCAGGGCCTCGGCAAAAACATTCAGTACTTC	CASSFQGLGKNIQYF
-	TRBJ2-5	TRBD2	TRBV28	TGTGCCAGCAGTTTACTCCGGACTAGCGGGAGTATCGAGACCCAGTACTTC	CASSLLRTSGSIETQYF
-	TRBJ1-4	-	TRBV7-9	TGTGCCAGCAGCTCTAGTGGGTGGCAAACTAATGAAAAACTGTTTTTT	CASSSSGWQTNEKLFF
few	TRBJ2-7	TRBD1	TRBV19	TGTGCCAGTACCAACCGGGACAGACCCCCCTACGAGCAGTACTTC	CASTNRDRPPYEQYF
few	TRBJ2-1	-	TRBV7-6	TGTGCCAGCAGCTCGGGGGGCAGGACCCTATACAATGAGCAGTTCTTC	CASSSGGRTLYNEQFF
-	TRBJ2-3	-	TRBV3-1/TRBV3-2	TGTGCCAGCAGCCAAGCGGACATTTCGGGAGATACGCAGTATTTT	CASSQADISGDTQYF
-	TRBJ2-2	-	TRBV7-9	TGTGCCAGCAGCCCAAACACCGGGGAGCTGTTTTTT	CASSPNTGELFF
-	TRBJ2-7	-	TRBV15	TGTGCCACCAGCCCAAGCGGAGCCTACGAGCAGTACTTC	CATSPSGAYEQYF
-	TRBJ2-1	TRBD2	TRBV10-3	TGTGCCATCGCGGGACTAGCGTCCAATGAGCAGTTCTTC	CAIAGLASNEQFF
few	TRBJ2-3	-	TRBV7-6	TGTGCCAGCAGCTTAGCCTCAGATACGCAGTATTTT	CASSLASDTQYF
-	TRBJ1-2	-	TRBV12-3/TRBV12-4	TGTGCCAGCAGTTTCACCAGAAGAAGTGGCTACACCTTC	CASSFTRRSGYTF
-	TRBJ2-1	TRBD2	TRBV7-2	TGTGCCAGCAGTCCGGGACTAGCGGGAAGCAATGAGCAGTTCTTC	CASSPGLAGSNEQFF
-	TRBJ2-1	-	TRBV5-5	TGTGCCAGCAGCTTGACTCCCGAGGACTACAATGAGCAGTTCTTC	CASSLTPEDYNEQFF
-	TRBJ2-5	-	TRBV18	TGTGCCAGCTCACCCCCAGGGGCGGGAGAGACCCAGTACTTC	CASSPPGAGETQYF
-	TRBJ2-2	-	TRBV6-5	TGTGCCAGCCTACTAGGGGGGGAGCTGTTTTTT	CASLLGGELFF